This is a list of T cell receptor beta chains from one sample in a study of blood T cell repertoires in COVID-19. The assay was immunoSEQ multiplex PCR, and TCRdb's table has in-frame clones only and misses some. The sample records 60,000 to 75,000 clones, around nine tenths being singletons. Sample: peripheral blood. These receptors originate from a woman aged 60 to 75 with acute or convalescent COVID-19. The CDR3 runs from the conserved cysteine through the conserved F or W. D genes are given only for firm matches. Clone size is stated in some rows and not others, as once, few, many or a class when expanded.

DNA,CDR3,V,J,D,size
TGTGCCAGCAGTGCTTTCGCTGAAGCTTTCTTT,CASSAFAEAFF,TRBV2,TRBJ1-1,-,-
TGTGCCAGTAGTATAGATAAGGACAGGGTTGGCACCGGGGAGCTGTTTTTT,CASSIDKDRVGTGELFF,TRBV19,TRBJ2-2,TRBD1,-
TGCGCCAGCAGCTTGGGTAGCTCGCAAGAGACCCAGTACTTC,CASSLGSSQETQYF,TRBV5-1,TRBJ2-5,-,-
TGTGCCAGCAGCTTAGCGCACAGGGGCTACGAGCAGTACTTC,CASSLAHRGYEQYF,TRBV7-9,TRBJ2-7,TRBD1,-
TGTGCCAGCAGTGAAGCGTTTCAGGGGAACTACGAGCAGTACTTC,CASSEAFQGNYEQYF,TRBV6-1,TRBJ2-7,-,-
TGTGCCAGTAGTATCCGACAGACTAATGAAAAACTGTTTTTT,CASSIRQTNEKLFF,TRBV19,TRBJ1-4,-,-
TGTGCCAGCAGCTCACGACAGGGGGCTGTGGAGACCCAGTACTTC,CASSSRQGAVETQYF,TRBV7-6,TRBJ2-5,TRBD1,-
TGTGCCAGCAGAGGACAGGGGGAACATCAGCCCCAGCATTTT,CASRGQGEHQPQHF,TRBV6-5,TRBJ1-5,TRBD1,-
TGTGCCAGCTCACCGGAAAGGCAGGGAAGCTCCTATAATTCACCCCTCCACTTT,CASSPERQGSSYNSPLHF,TRBV18,TRBJ1-6,-,-
TGTGCCAGCAGCCCGTACGCGGGTTCCTCCCAGCCCCAGCATTTT,CASSPYAGSSQPQHF,TRBV7-9,TRBJ1-5,-,-
TGTGCCAGCAGCTACAGGGGGGACACTGAAGCTTTCTTT,CASSYRGDTEAFF,TRBV5-8,TRBJ1-1,TRBD1,-
TGCGCCAGCAGCGCGGGGCGCCATCCAGATACGCAGTATTTT,CASSAGRHPDTQYF,TRBV5-1,TRBJ2-3,-,-
TGTGCCAGCAGCCGGTTAACGGCCAACGTCCTGACTTTC,CASSRLTANVLTF,TRBV11-2,TRBJ2-6,-,-
TGTGCCAGCAGCCGACAGGGGGCGGGGGGCTACACCTTC,CASSRQGAGGYTF,TRBV2,TRBJ1-2,TRBD1,-
TGCGCCAGCAGCCCCGCCGGTGACAGGGTCGGAAATTCACCCCTCCACTTT,CASSPAGDRVGNSPLHF,TRBV5-1,TRBJ1-6,TRBD1,-
TGCGCCAGCAGCTTGGCTGGACAGGACTATGGCTACACCTTC,CASSLAGQDYGYTF,TRBV5-1,TRBJ1-2,TRBD1,-
TGTGCCAGCAGTTACTCGTCGGGAGGCGGCTACACCTTC,CASSYSSGGGYTF,TRBV6-6,TRBJ1-2,-,-
TGTGCCACCAGCGTACAGGGGAACACTGAAGCTTTCTTT,CATSVQGNTEAFF,TRBV15,TRBJ1-1,-,few
TGTGCCAGCAGGGACAGGGTCTTTAGCAATCAGCCCCAGCATTTT,CASRDRVFSNQPQHF,TRBV6-5,TRBJ1-5,TRBD1,-
TGCGCCAGCAGCCAAGAAAGAGACAGGGTCGAGACCCAGTACTTC,CASSQERDRVETQYF,TRBV4-1,TRBJ2-5,TRBD1,-
TGTGCCAGTAGTATAGCGGGGGTCCTCACAGATACGCAGTATTTT,CASSIAGVLTDTQYF,TRBV19,TRBJ2-3,-,-
TGCGCCAGCAGCCCTAGCTCGAACACCGGGGAGCTGTTTTTT,CASSPSSNTGELFF,TRBV5-1,TRBJ2-2,-,-
TGTGCCAGCAGCGAGGACTCCCGAGTGAGCGATGAGCAGTTCTTC,CASSEDSRVSDEQFF,TRBV7-2,TRBJ2-1,-,-
TGCAGTGCTAGTTTTTATGGGACAGGCTTAGTTGGCTACACCTTC,CSASFYGTGLVGYTF,TRBV20-1,TRBJ1-2,TRBD1,-
TGTGCCAGCGCCCCAACAGGGGAGGCTTCACCCCTCCACTTT,CASAPTGEASPLHF,TRBV2,TRBJ1-6,TRBD1,few
TGTGCCAGCAGCCAAGGATGGGGGCCTGAAGCTTTCTTT,CASSQGWGPEAFF,TRBV14,TRBJ1-1,-,-
TGTGCCAGCAGTTACGTCCAGGGTGAAGCTTTCTTT,CASSYVQGEAFF,TRBV6-5,TRBJ1-1,-,-
TGCGCCAGCAGCTTCCTCAGGGGACAGCCCCTAAGCAATCAGCCCCAGCATTTT,CASSFLRGQPLSNQPQHF,TRBV5-1,TRBJ1-5,TRBD1,-
TGCGCCAGCAGCTTGTCGGGCCAAGAGACCCAGTACTTC,CASSLSGQETQYF,TRBV5-1,TRBJ2-5,-,-
TGTGCCAGCAGCGTAGAACAGGGAAACACCATATATTTT,CASSVEQGNTIYF,TRBV9,TRBJ1-3,-,once